This T cell receptor beta chain derives from a study of blood T cell repertoires in COVID-19. Study summary: Specimens from acute and convalescent COVID-19 originated in the United States, Italy and Spain. From T cells, B-cell-depleted T cells, or PBMCs came the material, which was cDNA or gDNA.

Germline V CDR1 and CDR2: ENHRY, SYGVKD. The CDR3 sequence is 13 residues long. V was pared by 8 bases and J by 0 bases, with 8 bases between. Methods used by the authors: Researchers report that nucleated cell counts were estimated from reference gene primer amplification. Only in-frame clones appear in the TCRdb table, and some are missing; sequencing was by immunoSEQ multiplex PCR. V and J calls and clone size are copied from that table; D and trimming were computed from the DNA. Among 70,000 or so clones listed, approximately 75% were seen once. The sample taken for sequencing was peripheral blood. This clonotype was sampled from a human donor in a cohort sampled during active COVID-19. V usage is TRBV10-3 and J usage is TRBJ1-5; D might be TRBD1 (5 bases). In DNA form, the CDR3 reads TGTGCCATCGGCAGGGATAGCAATCAGCCCCAGCATTTT. Residues: CAIGRDSNQPQHF.